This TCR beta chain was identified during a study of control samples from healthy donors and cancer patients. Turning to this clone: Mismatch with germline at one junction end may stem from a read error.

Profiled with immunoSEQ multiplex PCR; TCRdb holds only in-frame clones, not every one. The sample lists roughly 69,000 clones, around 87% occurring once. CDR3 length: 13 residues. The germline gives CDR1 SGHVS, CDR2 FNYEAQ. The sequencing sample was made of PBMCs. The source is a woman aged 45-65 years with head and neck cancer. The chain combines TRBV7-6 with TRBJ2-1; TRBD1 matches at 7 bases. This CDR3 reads CASSYTYRDSYIF. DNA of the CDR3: TGTGCCAGCAGCTACACCTACCGGGACAGCTACATCTTC.